The source of this T cell receptor beta chain is a study of T cells after yellow fever vaccination. Study-wide points: Post-booster reappearance was seen for most primary-vaccination clones (96% CD4, 88% CD8).

The table lists this clonotype with many counts. TCRdb reprocessed the 5' RACE reads via MiXCR and lists one record per CDR3 protein. The sample carries 20,000 to 25,000 distinct CDR3 sequences, 5.2% recorded once. From germline, CDR1 is KGHDR and CDR2 SFDVKD. Trimming took off 1 base at V and 5 bases at J, with 11 bases between the two ends. The CDR3 runs to 15 residues. Sequenced here: PBMCs, either bulk or a sorted T-cell subset (CD4+, CD8+, memory, or dextramer-sorted; not recorded which), sampled around 45 days after the first yellow fever vaccination. The V and J genes are TRBV24-1 and TRBJ1-5; D ambiguous. The sequence derives from a man aged 18 to 30 who received the YFV17D yellow fever vaccine. CDR3: CATSDFGVNDQPQHF. CDR3 DNA: TGTGCCACCAGTGATTTCGGGGTGAACGATCAGCCCCAGCATTTT.